This is a list of T cell receptor beta chains from one sample in a study of control samples from healthy donors and cancer patients. Clones were read by immunoSEQ multiplex PCR, and TCRdb kept only the in-frame ones, dropping some. The sample lists over 200,000 clones, roughly 80% occurring once. The sample was PBMCs. The receptors derive from a woman aged 55-70 years with lung cancer. CDR3s include the opening cysteine and the closing phenylalanine or tryptophan. D genes are given only for firm matches. For some rows the clone size is stated as once, few or many, or as a class when expanded; others skip it.

v_call,j_call,d_call,clone_size,cdr3_nt,cdr3_aa
TRBV28,TRBJ1-5,.,.,TGTGCCAGCAGCCTGAGGGCTGTCGATCAGCCCCAGCATTTT,CASSLRAVDQPQHF
TRBV27,TRBJ1-2,TRBD1,.,TGTGCCAGCAGAACCTGGGACAGCCTATATGGCTACACCTTC,CASRTWDSLYGYTF
TRBV4-1,TRBJ2-2,.,.,TGCGCCAGCAGCCAATCTTGGTTATGGACCGGGGAGCTGTTTTTT,CASSQSWLWTGELFF
TRBV6-5,TRBJ2-3,.,.,TGTGCCAGCAGAATCTCCGGGCTAGGATTTGATACGCAGTATTTT,CASRISGLGFDTQYF
TRBV7-2,TRBJ2-3,.,once,TGTGCCAGCAGCACCCGGTGGGGTGGAACAGATACGCAGTATTTT,CASSTRWGGTDTQYF
TRBV29-1,TRBJ2-6,.,.,TGCAGCGTTGAGGGGTTTGGGGCCAACGTCCTGACTTTC,CSVEGFGANVLTF
TRBV10-2,TRBJ1-2,TRBD1,.,TGCGCCAGCAGTGAGTCAGGGACAGGTTCTAATGGCTACACCTTC,CASSESGTGSNGYTF
TRBV11-2,TRBJ2-1,.,.,TGTGCCAGCAGCTACCGGGACGCGTACAATGAGCAGTTCTTC,CASSYRDAYNEQFF
TRBV12-3/TRBV12-4,TRBJ1-5,.,few,TGTGCCAGCAGTTTGGCACGGGATCAGCCCCAGCATTTT,CASSLARDQPQHF
TRBV11-2,TRBJ1-4,.,few,TGTGCCAGCAGCGTACAACGTGGTCGGAATGAAAAACTGTTTTTT,CASSVQRGRNEKLFF
TRBV9,TRBJ2-7,TRBD2,.,TGTGCCAGCAGGGATAGCGGGAGGGCAGGCTACGAGCAGTACTTC,CASRDSGRAGYEQYF
TRBV19,TRBJ1-5,.,.,TGTGCCAGTAGTATAGTGTTAGTGCGGCCCGCAAGCGGACAGCCCCAGCATTTT,CASSIVLVRPASGQPQHF
TRBV29-1,TRBJ1-5,TRBD1,.,TGCAGCCGGGGGACAGGGGAGAATCAGCCCCAGCATTTT,CSRGTGENQPQHF
TRBV5-1,TRBJ1-1,.,.,TGCGCCAGCAGCTTGGGTGGACAGTTGAACACTGAAGCTTTCTTT,CASSLGGQLNTEAFF
TRBV19,TRBJ1-6,TRBD1,.,TGTGCCAGTAGTACCGGACAGGGTTTACCCCTCCACTTT,CASSTGQGLPLHF
TRBV2,TRBJ2-7,TRBD2,.,TGTGCCAGCAGTGAGTCACTAGCGGCCCCCTACGAGCAGTACTTC,CASSESLAAPYEQYF
TRBV3-1/TRBV3-2,TRBJ2-2,TRBD1,.,TGTGCCAGCAGCCAAGGAGGGGGCGCGAACACCGGGGAGCTGTTTTTT,CASSQGGGANTGELFF
TRBV5-1,TRBJ2-1,.,.,TGCGCCAGCAGCTTGGGTCCGGGGTTGTCCCTAAAAGAGCAGTTCTTC,CASSLGPGLSLKEQFF
TRBV9,TRBJ2-7,.,.,TGTGCCAGCAGCGGTAGGGGTTCGTACGAGCAGTACTTC,CASSGRGSYEQYF
TRBV2,TRBJ1-6,.,.,TGTGCCAGCGGGGACGCCTATAGCTCCTATAATTCACCCCTCCACTTT,CASGDAYSSYNSPLHF
TRBV19,TRBJ2-1,TRBD2,.,TGTGCCAGCAGTACTAGCGGGAGGGCCCGCAATGAGCAGTTCTTC,CASSTSGRARNEQFF
TRBV7-2,TRBJ2-7,TRBD2,.,TGTGCCAGCCATAGAGGGGGACTAGCGACCTACGAGCAGTACTTC,CASHRGGLATYEQYF
TRBV5-1,TRBJ2-3,.,.,TGCGCCAGCCGGAGGGCCACCGTAAGCACAGATACGCAGTATTTT,CASRRATVSTDTQYF
TRBV2,TRBJ2-1,.,.,TGTGCCAGCAGTGTGGCCTTCAACGTCGGGAATGAGCAGTTCTTC,CASSVAFNVGNEQFF
TRBV6-4,TRBJ2-1,TRBD2,.,TGTGCCAGCAGTGATGGGGGGGGCTCCTACAATGAGCAGTTCTTC,CASSDGGGSYNEQFF
TRBV2,TRBJ1-5,.,.,TGTGCCAGCAGCCAAACCGCCTTTAAGGGGCAGCCCCAGCATTTT,CASSQTAFKGQPQHF
TRBV5-6,TRBJ1-5,.,few,TGTGCCAGCAGCTTGGCCATGGGGCAGGGCGAGCAGCCCCAGCATTTT,CASSLAMGQGEQPQHF
TRBV27,TRBJ1-1,TRBD1,.,TGTGCCAGCAGTTTGGACAGGGTGAACACTGAAGCTTTCTTT,CASSLDRVNTEAFF
TRBV7-8,TRBJ1-5,.,.,TGTGCCAGCAGCCCAGACAGGTCCTGGAGCAATCAGCCCCAGCATTTT,CASSPDRSWSNQPQHF
TRBV24-1,TRBJ2-1,TRBD2,.,TGTGCCACCAGTGATTTCACTAGCGGGAGCTATGAGCAGTTCTTC,CATSDFTSGSYEQFF
TRBV5-4,TRBJ2-1,.,.,TGTGCCAGCAGCCACGACAGAAACAATGAGCAGTTCTTC,CASSHDRNNEQFF
TRBV2,TRBJ1-5,TRBD1,.,TGTGCCAGCCAGAACAGGGGTCAGCCCCAGCATTTT,CASQNRGQPQHF
TRBV6-2/TRBV6-3,TRBJ2-2,.,once,TGTGCCAGCAGTTGGGGACGCCTGGGGTCTTCCGGGGAGCTGTTTTTT,CASSWGRLGSSGELFF
TRBV19,TRBJ1-5,.,few,TGTGCCAGTACAAGACAGCTCTTGTCGCCCCAGCATTTT,CASTRQLLSPQHF
TRBV7-6,TRBJ2-7,.,.,TGTGCCAGCAGCTTAGAACCCTCCGAAGCCTACGAGCAGTACTTC,CASSLEPSEAYEQYF
TRBV5-4,TRBJ2-1,TRBD1,once,TGTGCCAGCAGCTTGGACAGGGGGCTATACAATGAGCAGTTCTTC,CASSLDRGLYNEQFF
TRBV28,TRBJ2-7,.,.,TGTGCCAGCAGTGGGGGCCGGCCCCGGTCCTACGAGCAGTACTTC,CASSGGRPRSYEQYF
TRBV11-2,TRBJ2-5,.,.,TGTGCCAGCAGCCCCCGGGTAAGAGAGACCCAGTACTTC,CASSPRVRETQYF
TRBV6-5,TRBJ2-7,.,.,TGTGCCAGCAGTCCCCGGACTGAATCCTACGAGCAGTACTTC,CASSPRTESYEQYF
TRBV5-1,TRBJ1-2,TRBD1,.,TGCGCCAGCAGCAGCGCAGGGGGCCTCTATGGCTACACCTTC,CASSSAGGLYGYTF
TRBV27,TRBJ2-7,.,.,TGTGCCAGCAGGGGAACTAACTCCTACGAGCAGTACTTC,CASRGTNSYEQYF
TRBV4-1,TRBJ2-3,TRBD2,.,TGCGCCAGCAGCCGGGGGACTAGCGGGGTAACAGATACGCAGTATTTT,CASSRGTSGVTDTQYF
TRBV6-1,TRBJ1-4,.,.,TGTGCCAGCAGTGACAGGGGAGGCGGTGAAAAACTGTTTTTT,CASSDRGGGEKLFF
TRBV7-9,TRBJ2-1,.,.,TGTGCCAGCAGCTCAAGTCGTGAGCAGTTCTTC,CASSSSREQFF
TRBV25-1,TRBJ1-1,TRBD1,.,TGTGCCAGCAGTGAATATGTCAGTCAGGGGGTCGCTTTCTTT,CASSEYVSQGVAFF
TRBV7-3,TRBJ2-3,TRBD2,.,TGTGCCAGCAGCTCGTCAGCGGGAACGGATACGCAGTATTTT,CASSSSAGTDTQYF
TRBV4-1,TRBJ1-4,.,.,TGCGCCAGCAGCCAGGCCGGGACTCCGGGGAGTGAAAAACTGTTTTTT,CASSQAGTPGSEKLFF
TRBV5-8,TRBJ1-6,TRBD1,.,TGTGCCAGCAGCGCCTACCCCGGGACAGGGCCCTATAATTCACCCCTCCACTTT,CASSAYPGTGPYNSPLHF
TRBV30,TRBJ2-1,TRBD2,.,TGTGCCTGGCTTCCCTTAGCGGATTGGGGGGGTGAGCAGTTCTTC,CAWLPLADWGGEQFF
TRBV11-2,TRBJ1-2,.,.,TGTGCCAGCAGCTTAGCAGGGGATTATGGCTACACCTTC,CASSLAGDYGYTF
TRBV7-3,TRBJ2-1,.,few,TGTGCCAGCAGCCCCGACAGCTACAATGAGCAGTTCTTC,CASSPDSYNEQFF
TRBV10-1,TRBJ1-1,TRBD1,.,TGCGCCAGCAATCCGGACAGGGGGAGTACTGAAGCTTTCTTT,CASNPDRGSTEAFF
TRBV3-1/TRBV3-2,TRBJ1-5,.,.,TGTGCCAGCAGCCAAGATTCGGGGGGCAGTCAGCCCCAGCATTTT,CASSQDSGGSQPQHF
TRBV7-2,TRBJ2-1,.,.,TGTGCCAGCAGCTTAGGTACTGGGGATGAGCAGTTCTTC,CASSLGTGDEQFF